This T cell receptor (beta chain) comes out of a study of cytomegalovirus exposure and HLA in healthy donors. For the study at large: The 600 to 800 first-cohort repertoires shared a platform with the 130 or so validation repertoires, as reported in a later analysis.

TCRdb keeps only in-frame clones here, not all; method: immunoSEQ multiplex PCR. The sample has a few hundred thousand clones, roughly 87% seen once. The CDR3 extends over 13 amino acids. Trimming shortened V by 6 bases and J by 4 bases, and 9 bases separated the two germline ends. Looked up from germline, CDR1 is MGHRA and CDR2 is YSYEKL. The sample comprised PBMCs. This chain joins TRBV4-1 and TRBJ2-2, with D perhaps matching TRBD2 (6 bases). The TCR originated in a man aged 18 to 30 in good health and CMV-seropositive. The CDR3 nucleotides read TGCGCCAGCAGACCGGGAGCCACCGGGGAGCTGTTTTTT. This sequence encodes CASRPGATGELFF.